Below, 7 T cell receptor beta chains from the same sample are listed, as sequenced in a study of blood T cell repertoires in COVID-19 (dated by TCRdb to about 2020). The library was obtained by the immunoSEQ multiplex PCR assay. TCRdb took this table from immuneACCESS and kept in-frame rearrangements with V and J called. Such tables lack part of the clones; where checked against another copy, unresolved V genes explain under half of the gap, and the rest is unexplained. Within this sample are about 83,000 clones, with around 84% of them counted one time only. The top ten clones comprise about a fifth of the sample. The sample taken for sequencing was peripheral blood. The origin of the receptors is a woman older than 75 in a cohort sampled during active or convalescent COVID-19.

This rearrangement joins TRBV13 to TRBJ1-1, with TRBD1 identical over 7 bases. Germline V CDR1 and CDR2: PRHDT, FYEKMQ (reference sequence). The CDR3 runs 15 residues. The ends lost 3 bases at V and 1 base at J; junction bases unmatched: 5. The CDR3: CASSLSTGRNTEAFF. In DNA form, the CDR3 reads TGTGCCAGCAGCTTGTCGACAGGGCGGAACACTGAAGCTTTCTTT.

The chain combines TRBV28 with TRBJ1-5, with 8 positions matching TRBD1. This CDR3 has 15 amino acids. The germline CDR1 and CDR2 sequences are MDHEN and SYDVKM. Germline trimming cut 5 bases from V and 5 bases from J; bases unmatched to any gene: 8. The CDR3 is CASSGATGVDQPQHF. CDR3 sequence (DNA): TGTGCCAGCAGTGGGGCGACAGGGGTGGATCAGCCCCAGCATTTT.

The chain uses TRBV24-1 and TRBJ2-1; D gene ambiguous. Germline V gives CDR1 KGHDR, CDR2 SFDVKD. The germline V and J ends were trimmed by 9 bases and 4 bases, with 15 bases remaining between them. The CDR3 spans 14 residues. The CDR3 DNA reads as TGTGCCACCCGCGCGGAAGGCCCATACAATGAGCAGTTCTTC. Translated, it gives CATRAEGPYNEQFF.

The CDR3 spells CASSKGSQGRSPEAFF. CDR3 DNA sequence: TGTGCCAGCAGCAAAGGATCCCAGGGGCGGTCTCCAGAAGCTTTCTTT. This rearrangement joins TRBV21-1 to TRBJ1-1; the D call in the table, TRBD1, was not verified against the DNA. TRBV21-1 is recorded as a pseudogene. The CDR3 consists of 16 residues.

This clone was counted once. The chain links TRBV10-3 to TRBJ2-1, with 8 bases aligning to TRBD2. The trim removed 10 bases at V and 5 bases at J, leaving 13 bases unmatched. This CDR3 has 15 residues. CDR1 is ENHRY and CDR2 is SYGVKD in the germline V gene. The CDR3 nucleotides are TGTGCCACCACGGGGGGGGACTTCTCGAACAATGAGCAGTTCTTC. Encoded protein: CATTGGDFSNNEQFF.

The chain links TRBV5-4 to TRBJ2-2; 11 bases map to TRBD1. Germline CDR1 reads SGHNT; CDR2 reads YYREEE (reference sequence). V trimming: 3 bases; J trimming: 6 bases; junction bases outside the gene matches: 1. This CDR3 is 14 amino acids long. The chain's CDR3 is CASSWGQGAGELFF. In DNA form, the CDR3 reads TGTGCCAGCAGCTGGGGACAGGGGGCCGGGGAGCTGTTTTTT.

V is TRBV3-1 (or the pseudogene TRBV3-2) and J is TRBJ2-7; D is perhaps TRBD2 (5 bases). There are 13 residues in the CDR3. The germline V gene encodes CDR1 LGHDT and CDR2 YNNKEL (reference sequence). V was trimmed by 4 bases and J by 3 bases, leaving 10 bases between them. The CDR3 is CASSLLGDYEQYF. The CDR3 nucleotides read TGTGCCAGCAGCCTTCTCGGGGACTACGAGCAGTACTTC.